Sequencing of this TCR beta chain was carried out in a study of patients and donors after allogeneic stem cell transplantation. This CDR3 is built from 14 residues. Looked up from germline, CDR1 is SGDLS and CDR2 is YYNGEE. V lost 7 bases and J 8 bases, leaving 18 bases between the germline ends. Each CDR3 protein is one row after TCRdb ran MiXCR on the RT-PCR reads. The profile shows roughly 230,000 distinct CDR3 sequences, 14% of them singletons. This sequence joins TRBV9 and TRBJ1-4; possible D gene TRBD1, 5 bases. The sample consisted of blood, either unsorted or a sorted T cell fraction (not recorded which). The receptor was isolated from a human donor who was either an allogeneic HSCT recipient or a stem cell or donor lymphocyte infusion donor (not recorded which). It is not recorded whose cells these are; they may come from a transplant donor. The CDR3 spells CASGGAREGEKLFF. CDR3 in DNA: TGTGCCAGCGGGGGAGCGAGGGAAGGCGAAAAACTGTTTTTT.